The 5 T cell receptor delta chains in this list originate from one sample, sequenced in a study of γδ T cells in repeated Plasmodium falciparum infection (dated by TCRdb to 2020 to 2023). The library relied on multiplex PCR. The sequencer was an Illumina MiSeq. Clone calls in TCRdb were regenerated from the public reads with CATT, after which identical DNA sequences shared one row. The sample contains 85,000 to 100,000 delta-chain clones, 0.95% to 1% of them found a single time. The ten top clones hold 9% to 10% of the sample. For bulk TCR repertoire analysis, Vgamma9/Vdelta2+ and Vdelta2-negative gammadelta T cell populations were flow-sorted out of peripheral blood mononuclear cells. The sequencing input was gamma-delta T cells from blood. The receptor set was obtained from a pool of human donors (malaria-infected and uninfected, not separated).

A word on this clone: A read error likely explains this, since a far larger clone differs by one base. Additional DNA sequences in this sample encode the identical CDR3. This chain links TRDV1 with TRDJ1; either TRDD2 or TRDD3 may fit D (5 bases each). Germline lookup yields CDR1 TSWWSYY and CDR2 QGS. CDR3 length: 22 amino acids. CDR3 sequence: CALGETTTSNWIILKNTDKLIF. The CDR3 DNA reads TGTGCTCTTGGGGAAACTACTACTTCAAACTGGATTATCCTAAAAAACACCGATAAACTTATCTTT.

This clone was recorded a few times. TCRdb's protein for this DNA is that of a much larger clone and differs from the translation at residue 8, likely a read error; the protein shown is the DNA translation. The chain carries TRDV2 and TRDJ1, with TRDD3 matching over 8 bases. The J gene, missing from TCRdb, was assigned here through DNA to germline matching. The CDR3 extends over 17 amino acids. Losses at the gene ends were 3 bases for V and 4 bases for J; bases not matched to a gene: 15. Germline lookup yields CDR1 GEAIGNYY and CDR2 EKD. CDR3 in DNA: TGTGCCTGTGACGCATTACTGAGGGATACGCGTGACGATAAACTCATCTTT. This gives the protein CACDALLRDTRDDKLIF.

As concerns this clone: This may come from a read error, since a much larger clone is one base off. V usage is TRDV1 and J usage is TRDJ1; a possible D gene is TRDD3 (6 bases). TCRdb does not report a J gene; here it was assigned by matching the DNA to germline references. The CDR3 runs 20 residues. Germline V gives CDR1 TSWWSYY, CDR2 QGS. Trimming stripped 9 bases from V and 0 bases from J, with 32 bases between. The CDR3 region is CALQFLRPGVQGFNTDKLIF. The CDR3 bases are TGTGCTCTACAATTCCTGCGCCCTGGGGTCCAGGGGTTTAACACCGATAAACTCATCTTT.

This clone was picked up a small number of times. TCRdb attributes to this sequence the protein of a much larger clone, which differs from the DNA translation at residue 6; a read error is likely, and the protein displayed is translated from the DNA. The chain couples TRDV1 to TRDJ1; TRDD3 matches 10 bases. V lost 4 bases, J lost 8 bases, and 13 bases stayed unmatched. The germline V gene encodes CDR1 TSWWSYY and CDR2 QGS. The CDR3 extends over 16 amino acids. CDR3 loop: CALGGHPRGGIRKLIF. The CDR3 DNA reads TGTGCTCTTGGGGGCCACCCGAGGGGGGGGATACGCAAACTCATCTTT.

This clone was counted at least ten times. TCRdb's entry gives the protein of a much larger clone, which mismatches this DNA's translation at residue 6, likely from a read error; the protein reported here is translated from the DNA. V gene TRDV2 combines with J gene TRDJ1, with 7 bases identical to TRDD3. Germline CDR1 GEAIGNYY, CDR2 EKD. The CDR3 has 15 amino acids. The ends lost 0 bases at V and 5 bases at J; junction bases unmatched: 8. The CDR3 bases are TGTGCCTGTGACACCATGGGGGGATCTAAAGATAAACTCATCTTT. This translates into CACDTMGGSKDKLIF.